The 18 T cell receptor beta chains presented below share a single source sample, sequenced in a study of cytomegalovirus exposure and HLA in healthy donors. PCR primers comprised 60 Vbeta and 13 Jbeta primers. This table comes from immunoSEQ multiplex PCR, and its TCRdb copy is limited to in-frame clones, with some not included. The data hold some 90,000 clones, with about 81% observed a single time. Sequencing input: PBMCs. Every receptor here comes from a man in his forties in good health and CMV-seronegative.

This rearrangement joins TRBV5-6 to TRBJ2-2; D may be TRBD1 (5 bases). The germline V gene encodes CDR1 SGHDT and CDR2 YYEEEE. The CDR3 covers 15 residues. Between the trimmed V and J ends, which lost 0 bases and 1 base, there was a span of 7 bases. This chain's CDR3 is CASSLVDRNTGELFF. The CDR3 DNA is TGTGCCAGCAGCTTGGTCGACAGGAACACCGGGGAGCTGTTTTTT. Full variable domain (outside the CDR3, taken from reference TRBV5-6 and TRBJ2-2): DAGVTQSPTHLIKTRGQQVTLRCSPKSGHDTVSWYQQALGQGPQFIFQYYEEEERQRGNFPDRFSGHQFPNYSSELNVNALLLGDSALYLCASSLVDRNTGELFFGEGSRLTVL.

This clone has more than one count but fewer than ten. This chain joins TRBV19 and TRBJ2-2, with TRBD1 matching over 7 bases. The CDR3 loop spans 14 amino acids. J gave up 3 bases and V 8 bases, and 6 bases lay outside the gene matches. Looked up from germline, CDR1 is LNHDA and CDR2 is SQIVND (reference sequence). The CDR3 region is CASRQGWDTGELFF. CDR3 nucleotide sequence: TGTGCCAGTCGACAGGGATGGGACACCGGGGAGCTGTTTTTT.

The table lists this clone with a few counts. The chain combines TRBV6-4 with TRBJ1-5; D remains unclear. Germline CDR1 and CDR2: MRHNA and SNTAGT. Trimming removed 11 bases at V and 7 bases at J, with 9 bases between. CDR3 length: 10 residues. DNA of the CDR3: TGTGCCGGTGCACGGCAGCCCCAGCATTTT. It codes for CAGARQPQHF.

The V gene is TRBV6-5, the J gene TRBJ1-5; D is uncertain. This CDR3 has 14 residues. Germline CDR1 MNHEY, CDR2 SVGAGI. Trimming stripped 4 bases from V and 6 bases from J, with 13 bases between. DNA of the CDR3: TGTGCCAGCAGTTCGAGGTGGGAGGCTCAGCCCCAGCATTTT. Residues: CASSSRWEAQPQHF.

The chain uses TRBV6-5 and TRBJ2-5; D not resolved. The germline V and J ends were trimmed by 2 bases and 3 bases, with 13 bases remaining between them. This CDR3 spans 15 amino acids. The germline gives CDR1 MNHEY, CDR2 SVGAGI. The CDR3 loop reads CASSYNLVAEETQYF. The DNA of the CDR3 is TGTGCCAGCAGTTACAACTTGGTCGCGGAAGAGACCCAGTACTTC.

As to this clone: Different DNA sequences within this sample yield the same CDR3. The chain carries TRBV2 and TRBJ1-5, with 7 nucleotides matching TRBD1. The germline V gene has CDR1 SNHLY and CDR2 FYNNEI. The CDR3 covers 14 residues. Trimming removed 6 bases from V and 1 base from J; junction bases left unmatched: 3. The CDR3: CASSEGQSNQPQHF. Written as DNA, the CDR3 is TGTGCCAGCAGCGAGGGACAGAGCAATCAGCCCCAGCATTTT. The full variable domain, in which reference TRBV2 and TRBJ1-5 provide the parts outside the CDR3, is EPEVTQTPSHQVTQMGQEVILRCVPISNHLYFYWYRQILGQKVEFLVSFYNNEISEKSEIFDDQFSVERPDGSNFTLKIRSTKLEDSAMYFCASSEGQSNQPQHFGDGTRLSIL.

The chain carries TRBV5-5 and TRBJ1-2, with D hard to call. The CDR3 runs 11 residues. Trimming pared 2 bases from V and 5 bases from J, leaving 4 bases between. Germline V CDR1 and CDR2: SGHKS, YYEKEE (reference sequence). Written as DNA, the CDR3 is TGTGCCAGCAGCTTCGAGTATGGCTACACCTTC. Its translation is CASSFEYGYTF.

This clone appeared a single time. The CDR3 spells CASSTLTGTQNTEAFF. The CDR3 DNA reads as TGTGCCAGCAGTACCCTGACCGGGACACAGAACACTGAAGCTTTCTTT. This sequence joins TRBV27 and TRBJ1-1, with D possibly being TRBD1 (6 bases). The CDR3 contains 16 residues. Germline lookup yields CDR1 MNHEY and CDR2 SMNVEV (reference sequence). V was pared by 5 bases and J by 1 base, with 17 bases between.

V gene TRBV9 combines with J gene TRBJ1-1; TRBD1 agrees at 7 bases. CDR1 SGDLS and CDR2 YYNGEE come from the germline V gene. The V segment lost 0 bases and the J segment 4 bases; nucleotides outside the gene matches: 12. The CDR3 is 17 residues long. The CDR3 protein is CASSVASGIGGGTEAFF. CDR3 nucleotide sequence: TGTGCCAGCAGCGTAGCCAGCGGTATAGGGGGCGGCACTGAAGCTTTCTTT.

The CDR3 is CASSLRGMGTDTQYF. DNA for the CDR3: TGCGCCAGCAGCTTGAGAGGGATGGGCACAGATACGCAGTATTTT. The chain uses TRBV5-1 and TRBJ2-3; D may be TRBD2 (5 bases). V shed 1 base and J shed 1 base, with 10 bases lying between them. Germline CDR1 reads SGHRS; CDR2 reads YFSETQ. The CDR3 is 15 residues long. The variable domain in full, completed from reference TRBV5-1 and TRBJ2-3, reads KAGVTQTPRYLIKTRGQQVTLSCSPISGHRSVSWYQQTPGQGLQFLFEYFSETQRNKGNFPGRFSGRQFSNSRSEMNVSTLELGDSALYLCASSLRGMGTDTQYFGPGTRLTVL.

In its sample, this clone was seen a few times. The chain joins TRBV7-9 to TRBJ1-2; D is undetermined. The CDR3 consists of 11 residues. Deletions cut 5 bases from V and 8 bases from J, with 9 bases between. The V gene's germline CDR1 is SEHNR and CDR2 FQNEAQ (reference sequence). CDR3 DNA sequence: TGTGCCAGCAGCACCGGTAGAGGCTACACCTTC. Translation gives CASSTGRGYTF.

The rearrangement joins TRBV6-5 to TRBJ2-7; no clear D gene. This CDR3 spans 15 amino acids. Germline V gene lookup returns CDR1 MNHEY and CDR2 SVGAGI. V lost 4 bases to trimming and J lost 2 bases, with 15 bases between them. The CDR3 is CASSSRTIEPYEQYF. The CDR3 bases are TGTGCCAGCAGTTCACGTACGATCGAGCCCTACGAGCAGTACTTC.

The chain has TRBV7-3 and TRBJ2-3; TRBD1 is a possible D gene (6 bases). The length of the CDR3 is 18 residues. Germline V gene lookup returns CDR1 SGHTA and CDR2 FQGTGA. V gave up 5 bases and J gave up 4 bases, with 25 bases separating them. The CDR3 DNA follows: TGTGCCAGCAGCCCAAACCTCCGTGACAGGAGAGGGGCAGATACGCAGTATTTT. Its protein is CASSPNLRDRRGADTQYF. Complete variable domain (other parts from reference TRBV7-3 and TRBJ2-3): GAGVSQTPSNKVTEKGKYVELRCDPISGHTALYWYRQSLGQGPEFLIYFQGTGAADDSGLPNDRFFAVRPEGSVSTLKIQRTERGDSAVYLCASSPNLRDRRGADTQYFGPGTRLTVL.

This clone was detected only once. This sequence joins TRBV7-8 and TRBJ2-7, with 7 nucleotides matching TRBD2. After removal of 1 base from V and 3 bases from J, the junction contained 9 bases not matched to a gene. This CDR3 has 16 residues. The germline CDR1 and CDR2 sequences are SGHVS and FQNEAQ. CDR3 amino acids: CASSLGRSSGDYEQYF. The DNA for the CDR3 is TGTGCCAGCAGCTTAGGGCGTAGCAGCGGGGACTACGAGCAGTACTTC.

This chain links TRBV7-2 with TRBJ1-2, with D perhaps matching TRBD1 (6 bases). CDR3 length equals 12 residues. V dropped 8 bases and J dropped 8 bases, with 15 bases sitting between them. From germline, CDR1 is SGHTA and CDR2 FQGNSA. CDR3 in amino acids: CASRGAEWGYTF. The CDR3 DNA is TGTGCCAGCCGGGGGGCAGAATGGGGCTACACCTTC.

On this clone: An end of the junction differs from the germline gene, which may be a read error. The chain recombines TRBV7-9 with TRBJ1-3; D not certain. This CDR3 region has 15 residues. Germline V gene data show CDR1 as SEHNR and CDR2 as FQNEAQ (reference sequence). The CDR3 region has the DNA TGTTCCAGCATCGAAGCTGGAGACTCTGGAAACACCATATATTTT. Translating it yields CSSIEAGDSGNTIYF.

This sequence joins TRBV5-4 and TRBJ2-3, with D possibly TRBD1 on 5 matching bases. V lost 5 bases, J lost 4 bases, and 11 bases lay in between. Germline values: CDR1 SGHNT, CDR2 YYREEE (reference sequence). The CDR3 runs 13 residues. The CDR3 sequence is CASRREGADTQYF. The DNA for the CDR3 is TGTGCCAGCAGACGCGAAGGGGCAGATACGCAGTATTTT.

The CDR3 is CASSEQGGYGYTF. The CDR3 DNA reads as TGTGCCAGCAGTGAGCAGGGCGGCTATGGCTACACCTTC. This chain joins TRBV25-1 and TRBJ1-2; maybe TRBD1 (5 bases). Germline V gene sequence: CDR1 MGHDK, CDR2 SYGVNS. Trimming took off 3 bases at V and 4 bases at J, with 9 bases between the two ends. CDR3 length: 13 amino acids.